Here is one T cell receptor beta chain with its context. Its antigen remains unidentified. Germline V gene sequence: CDR1 DFQATT, CDR2 SNEGSKA (reference sequence). This CDR3 has 14 residues. V gave up 5 bases and J gave up 2 bases, with 14 bases separating them. The source of the sample is a study of regulatory T cells in long-lasting Graves disease. Study context: Persistence in Graves' disease required over 5 years of antithyroid drugs plus positive TSH receptor antibodies. The study, taken as a whole, reports: Persistent patients shared more public clonotypes (2,741) than newly diagnosed patients (around 1,000). Persistent Graves' patients had lower TCR diversity than newly diagnosed ones.

The TCR beta library used iRepertoire HTBI primers with Arm-PCR amplification of CDR3. TCRdb reprocessed the multiplex PCR reads with MiXCR, giving one entry per CDR3 protein. This sample has around 460,000 distinct CDR3 sequences; under 25% occur once, and the top ten carry around 7%. Time point defined: persistent/refractory GD, antithyroid drugs over 5 years with positive TRAb. There was RNA extracted from PBMCs, and the TCR library was made from it. One endocrinology department in Xi'an, China, was where patients came from. The sample consisted of peripheral blood mononuclear cells (PBMCs), taken when the disease was refractory, from a patient treated with antithyroid drugs. This clonotype originated in a female donor with Graves disease. The chain has TRBV20-1 and TRBJ2-3; D remains unclear. CDR3 bases: TGCAGTGCTCGACCCCGGCTCAACACAGATACGCAGTATTTT. This gives the protein CSARPRLNTDTQYF.